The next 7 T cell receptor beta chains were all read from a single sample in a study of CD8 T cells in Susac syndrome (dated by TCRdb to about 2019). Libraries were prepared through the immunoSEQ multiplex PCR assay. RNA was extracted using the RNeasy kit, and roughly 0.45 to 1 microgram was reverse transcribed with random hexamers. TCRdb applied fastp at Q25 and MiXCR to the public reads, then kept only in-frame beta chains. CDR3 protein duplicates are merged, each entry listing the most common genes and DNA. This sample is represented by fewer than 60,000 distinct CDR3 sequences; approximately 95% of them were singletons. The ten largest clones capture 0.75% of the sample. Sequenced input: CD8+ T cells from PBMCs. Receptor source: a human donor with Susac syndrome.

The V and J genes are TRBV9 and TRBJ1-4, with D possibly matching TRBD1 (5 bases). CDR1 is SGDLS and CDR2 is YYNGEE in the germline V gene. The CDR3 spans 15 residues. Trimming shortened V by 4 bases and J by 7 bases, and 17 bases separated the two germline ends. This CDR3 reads CASSPEGGVGEKLFF. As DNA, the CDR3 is TGTGCCAGCAGCCCCGAAGGAGGGGTCGGTGAAAAACTGTTTTTT.

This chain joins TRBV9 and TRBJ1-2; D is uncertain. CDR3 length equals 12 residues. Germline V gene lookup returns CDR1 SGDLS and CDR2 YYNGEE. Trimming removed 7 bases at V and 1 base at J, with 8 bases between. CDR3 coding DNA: TGTGCCAGCCGGACGAATAACTATGGCTACACCTTC. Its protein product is CASRTNNYGYTF.

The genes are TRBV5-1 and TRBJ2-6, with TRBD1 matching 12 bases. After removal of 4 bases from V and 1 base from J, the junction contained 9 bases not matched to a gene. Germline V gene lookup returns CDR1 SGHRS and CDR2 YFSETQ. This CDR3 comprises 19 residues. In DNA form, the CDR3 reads TGCGCCAGCAGCGGCCACCGGGACAGGGGGCAGTCTGGGGCCAACGTCCTGACTTTC. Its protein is CASSGHRDRGQSGANVLTF.

The CDR3 sequence: CASSSGSSNTEAFF. DNA for the CDR3: TGTGCCAGCAGTTCAGGGTCTTCGAACACTGAAGCTTTCTTT. V is TRBV27 and J is TRBJ1-1, with D possibly TRBD1 on 5 matching bases. V lost 4 bases to trimming and J lost 1 base, with 10 bases between them. Germline V CDR1 and CDR2: MNHEY, SMNVEV (reference sequence). This CDR3 spans 14 amino acids.

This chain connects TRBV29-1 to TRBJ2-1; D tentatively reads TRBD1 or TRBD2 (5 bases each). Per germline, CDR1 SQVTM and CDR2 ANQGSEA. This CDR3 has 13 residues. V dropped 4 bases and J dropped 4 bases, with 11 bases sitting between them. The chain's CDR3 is CSVGRGPYNEQFF. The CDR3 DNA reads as TGCAGCGTTGGACGGGGCCCGTACAATGAGCAGTTCTTC.

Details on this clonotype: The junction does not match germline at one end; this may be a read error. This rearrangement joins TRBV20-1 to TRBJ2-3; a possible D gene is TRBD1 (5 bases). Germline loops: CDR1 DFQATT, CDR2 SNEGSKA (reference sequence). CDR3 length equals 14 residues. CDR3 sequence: CSARDLGRTVTQYF. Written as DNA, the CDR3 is TGCAGTGCTAGAGATCTGGGGCGTACAGTTACGCAGTATTTT.

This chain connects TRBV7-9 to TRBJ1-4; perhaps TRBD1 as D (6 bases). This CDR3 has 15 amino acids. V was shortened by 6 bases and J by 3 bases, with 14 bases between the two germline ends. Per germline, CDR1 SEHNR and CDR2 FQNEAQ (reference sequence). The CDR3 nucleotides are TGTGCCAGCAGAACTCCGGGACAAGCTAATGAAAAACTGTTTTTT. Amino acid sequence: CASRTPGQANEKLFF.